Listed below are T cell receptor beta chains from one sample, sequenced in a study of blood T cell repertoires in COVID-19. The table came from immunoSEQ multiplex PCR; TCRdb's copy has only in-frame clones and leaves some out. The sample lists roughly 360,000 clones, roughly four fifths occurring once. Sequencing was done on a sample of PBMCs or T cells enriched from blood (not recorded which). Receptor source: a woman in her fifties or sixties who had recovered from COVID-19. The conserved cysteine and the conserved F or W are not part of the CDR3 here. Expanded clones are given a class, and other clones once, few, many or no size at all.

clone size,V gene,J gene,CDR3 protein
NA,TRBV7-2,TRBJ2-7,ASSRSGGYSYEQY
NA,TRBV11-3,TRBJ2-5,ASSLGSEETQY
NA,TRBV28,TRBJ2-7,ASSPEGTAGEQY
NA,TRBV6-5,TRBJ1-5,ASSDRDQPQH
NA,TRBV18,TRBJ1-1,ASSPPGRVGEAF
NA,TRBV7-9,TRBJ1-5,ASSSGGQPQH
few,TRBV19,TRBJ1-2,ASSIGRQGLNYGYT
NA,TRBV19,TRBJ1-1,ASSIVHRDTEAF
few,TRBV25-1,TRBJ1-5,ATLTAYYSNQPQH
NA,TRBV30,TRBJ2-1,AWSGGKREQF
NA,TRBV14,TRBJ2-7,ASSRSGTPEQY
NA,TRBV3-1/TRBV3-2,TRBJ2-3,ASSNGQGAGSESN
once,TRBV5-5,TRBJ1-6,ASSRPSEGRGLNSPLH
NA,TRBV7-6,TRBJ2-7,ASSLGGGRASYEQY
NA,TRBV20-1,TRBJ1-1,SASRGIPQDTEAF
NA,TRBV15,TRBJ1-5,ATSSRDSRYQPQH
NA,TRBV2,TRBJ1-4,ASGSGALTNEKLF
NA,TRBV6-5,TRBJ1-1,ASIQGGNTEAF
once,TRBV7-3,TRBJ2-1,ASTPGTGSNEQF
few,TRBV29-1,TRBJ2-3,SARLAGGPTPSTDTQY
once,TRBV2,TRBJ2-3,ASSLSGSLTDTQY
many,TRBV30,TRBJ1-5,AWSGTASNQPQH
NA,TRBV19,TRBJ2-5,ASSNSKSPRQETQY
NA,TRBV18,TRBJ1-2,ASSPTGAGYGYT
NA,TRBV5-1,TRBJ2-2,ASSLAGKGNTGELF
NA,TRBV30,TRBJ2-7,AWGRTSGFYEQY
once,TRBV24-1,TRBJ2-7,ATSDSRLPYEQY
NA,TRBV13,TRBJ2-1,ASSLRGQGNNNEQF
NA,TRBV4-2,TRBJ1-6,ASSLKAEVSSYNSPLH
many,TRBV4-3,TRBJ1-2,ASSPRTNYGYT
NA,TRBV7-2,TRBJ1-2,ASSTRQGGLGYT
NA,TRBV14,TRBJ1-2,ASSQQTNYGYT
NA,TRBV10-2,TRBJ2-7,ASIGEGRRSEQY
NA,TRBV27,TRBJ1-2,ASSLNPTGGGGYT
NA,TRBV6-1,TRBJ1-6,ASSEGGTLRGSPLH
NA,TRBV2,TRBJ2-2,ASSEMRPEYTNTGELF
once,TRBV6-2/TRBV6-3,TRBJ2-7,ASSRGSSYEQY
few,TRBV9,TRBJ1-2,ASSSTGGNYGYT
NA,TRBV11-1,TRBJ1-2,ASSLDGTAYGYT
NA,TRBV6-2/TRBV6-3,TRBJ1-5,ASSYLGASGNQPQH
NA,TRBV11-2,TRBJ2-7,ASSFLRNEQY
NA,TRBV11-1,TRBJ2-5,ASSLAFSGIQETQY
once,TRBV5-8,TRBJ1-3,ASSLGQGGGNTIY
NA,TRBV5-5,TRBJ1-6,ASSSGWGDTLH
NA,TRBV5-1,TRBJ1-2,ASSLMDSPSPLGYT